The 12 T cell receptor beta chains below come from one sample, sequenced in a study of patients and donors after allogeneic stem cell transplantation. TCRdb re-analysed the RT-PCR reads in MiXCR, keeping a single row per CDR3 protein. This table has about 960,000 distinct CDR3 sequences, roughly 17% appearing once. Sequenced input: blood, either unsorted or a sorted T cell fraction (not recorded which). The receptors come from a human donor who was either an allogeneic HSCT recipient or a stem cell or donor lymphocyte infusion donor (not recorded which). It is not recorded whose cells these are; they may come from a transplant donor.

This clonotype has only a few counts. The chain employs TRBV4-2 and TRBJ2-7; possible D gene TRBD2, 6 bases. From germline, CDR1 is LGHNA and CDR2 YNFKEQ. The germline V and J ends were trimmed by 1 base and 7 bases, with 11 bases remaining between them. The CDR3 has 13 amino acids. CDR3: CASSQGGVGEQYF. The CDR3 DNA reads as TGTGCCAGCAGCCAAGGGGGGGTGGGGGAGCAGTACTTC.

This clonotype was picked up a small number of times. The CDR3: CSAGRADTQYF. In DNA form, the CDR3 reads TGTTCGGCGGGTCGGGCAGATACGCAGTATTTT. This rearrangement joins TRBV6-2 or TRBV6-3 to TRBJ2-3; weak D call: TRBD2 (5 bases). The germline V gene encodes CDR1 MNHEY and CDR2 SVGEGT. CDR3 size: 11 residues.

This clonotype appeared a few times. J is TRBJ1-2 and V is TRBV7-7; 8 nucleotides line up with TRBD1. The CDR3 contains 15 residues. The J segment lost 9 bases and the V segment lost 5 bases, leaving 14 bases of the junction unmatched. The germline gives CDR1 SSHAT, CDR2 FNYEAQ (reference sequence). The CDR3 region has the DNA TGTGCCAGCAGCCCGTCCGGGACAGGCCAAGTCAGCTACACCTTC. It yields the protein CASSPSGTGQVSYTF. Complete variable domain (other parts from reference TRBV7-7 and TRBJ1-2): GAGVSQSPRYKVTKRGQDVTLRCDPISSHATLYWYQQALGQGPEFLTYFNYEAQPDKSGLPSDRFSAERPEGSISTLTIQRTEQRDSAMYRCASSPSGTGQVSYTFGSGTRLTVV.

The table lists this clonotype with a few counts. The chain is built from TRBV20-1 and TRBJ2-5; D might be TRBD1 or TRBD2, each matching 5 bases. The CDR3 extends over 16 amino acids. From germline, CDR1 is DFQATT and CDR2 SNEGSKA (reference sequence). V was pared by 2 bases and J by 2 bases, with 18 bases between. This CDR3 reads CSARKPKRTLQETQYF. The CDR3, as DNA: TGCAGTGCTAGAAAGCCTAAGCGGACACTTCAAGAGACCCAGTACTTC.

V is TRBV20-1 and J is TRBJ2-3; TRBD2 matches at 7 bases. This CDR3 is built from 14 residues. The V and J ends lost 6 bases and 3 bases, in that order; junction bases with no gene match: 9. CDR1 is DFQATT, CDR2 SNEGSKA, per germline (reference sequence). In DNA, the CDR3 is TGCAGTGCCCCGGGGAGGGGAAAGACAGATACGCAGTATTTT. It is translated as CSAPGRGKTDTQYF.

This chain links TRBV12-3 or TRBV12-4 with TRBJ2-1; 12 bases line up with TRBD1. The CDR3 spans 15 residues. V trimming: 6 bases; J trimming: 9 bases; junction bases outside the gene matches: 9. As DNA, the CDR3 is TGTGCCAGCAGGACCGGGACAGGGGGCCGTACTGAGCAGTTCTTC. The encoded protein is CASRTGTGGRTEQFF.

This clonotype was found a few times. CDR3 bases: TGTGCCAGCAGGTCCCTAGCGGGAGACACAGATACGCAGTATTTT. Protein: CASRSLAGDTDTQYF. The chain couples TRBV6-1 to TRBJ2-3, with 10 bases that match TRBD2. CDR3 length: 15 amino acids. J lost 2 bases, V lost 6 bases, and 5 bases had no gene match. Per the germline V gene, CDR1 is MNHNS and CDR2 is SASEGT.

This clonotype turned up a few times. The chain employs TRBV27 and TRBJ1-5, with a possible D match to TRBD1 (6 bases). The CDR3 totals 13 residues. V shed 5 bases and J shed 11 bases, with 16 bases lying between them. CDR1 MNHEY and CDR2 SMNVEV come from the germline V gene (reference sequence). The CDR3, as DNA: TGTGCCAGCAGTAAGGGGGGGCTCTTGACCCAGCATTTT. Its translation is CASSKGGLLTQHF.

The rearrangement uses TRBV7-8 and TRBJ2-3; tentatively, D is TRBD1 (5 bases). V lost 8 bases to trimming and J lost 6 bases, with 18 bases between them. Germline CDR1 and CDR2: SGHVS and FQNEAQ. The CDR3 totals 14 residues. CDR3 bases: TGTGCCAGCGCACCCCACCCACCAGGGGATACGCAGTATTTT. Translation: CASAPHPPGDTQYF.

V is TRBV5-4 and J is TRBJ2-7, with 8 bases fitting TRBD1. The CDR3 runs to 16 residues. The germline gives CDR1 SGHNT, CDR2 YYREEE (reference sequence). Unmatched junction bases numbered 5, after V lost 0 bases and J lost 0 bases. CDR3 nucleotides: TGTGCCAGCAGCTTGGGGGACAGGAGTACCTCCTACGAGCAGTACTTC. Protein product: CASSLGDRSTSYEQYF.

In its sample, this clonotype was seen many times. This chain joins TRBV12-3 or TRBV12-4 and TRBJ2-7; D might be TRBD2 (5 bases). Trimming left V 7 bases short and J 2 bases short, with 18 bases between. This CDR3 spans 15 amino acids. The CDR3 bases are TGTGCCAGCACACGAGGGTCTCCAATTACCTACGAGCAGTACTTC. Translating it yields CASTRGSPITYEQYF.

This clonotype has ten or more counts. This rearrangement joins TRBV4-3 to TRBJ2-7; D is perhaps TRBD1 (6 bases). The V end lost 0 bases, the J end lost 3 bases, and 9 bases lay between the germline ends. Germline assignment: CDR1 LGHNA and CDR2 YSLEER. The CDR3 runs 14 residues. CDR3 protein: CASSQETGYYEQYF. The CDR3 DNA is TGCGCCAGCAGCCAAGAGACAGGCTACTACGAGCAGTACTTC.